The rows below give T cell receptor beta chains drawn from one sample of a study of blood T cell repertoires in COVID-19. The protocol was immunoSEQ multiplex PCR, while the TCRdb copy is restricted to in-frame clones and leaves out a portion. The table includes fewer than 200,000 clones, approximately 83% detected once. Sequencing used peripheral blood. The receptors come from a man aged 50-60 years with active or convalescent COVID-19. CDR3s include the opening cysteine and the closing phenylalanine or tryptophan. A D gene is named only where the DNA matches it firmly.

>TRBV5-1|NA|TRBJ2-3
CASSGGATSTDTQYF
>TRBV4-1|TRBD2|TRBJ2-7
CASSQNTGTSSNEQYF
>TRBV19|TRBD1|TRBJ1-5
CASIREAGGRFSRNQPQHF
>TRBV2|TRBD1|TRBJ2-3
CASSRGRGDTQYF
>TRBV6-5|NA|TRBJ1-2
CASSRGTEYGYTF
>TRBV29-1|NA|TRBJ2-3
CARRESTDTQYF
>TRBV4-1|NA|TRBJ1-3
CASSQVSIPTSTGSGNTIYF
>TRBV7-2|TRBD2|TRBJ2-7
CASSPTSGRIDEQYF
>TRBV2|TRBD2|TRBJ2-1
CASRPGAGGNYNEQFF
>TRBV7-2|NA|TRBJ1-2
CASSSRAGGSYGYTF
>TRBV28|NA|TRBJ2-6
CASSDYSGANVLTF
>TRBV7-9|TRBD1|TRBJ2-1
CASSSGTGVVNEQFF
>TRBV19|TRBD2|TRBJ2-3
CASSGGLAGDTDTQYF
>TRBV6-5|TRBD1|TRBJ2-1
CASSLTRTGLNEQFF
>TRBV27|NA|TRBJ2-3
CASSLSFGEGDTDTQYF
>TRBV5-1|TRBD2|TRBJ2-1
CASSSGTSSNEQFF
>TRBV28|TRBD2|TRBJ2-7
CASSLNSGYSYEQYF
>TRBV19|NA|TRBJ1-2
CASSALGGTYGYTF
>TRBV28|TRBD2|TRBJ2-3
CASSTSGGAGTQYF
>TRBV28|NA|TRBJ1-1
CASSLILRNTEAFF
>TRBV11-2|NA|TRBJ2-3
CASSSSPAGIAGTDTQYF
>TRBV5-6|NA|TRBJ2-1
CASSWGEAQFF
>TRBV16|NA|TRBJ2-5
CASSQFSQQETQYF